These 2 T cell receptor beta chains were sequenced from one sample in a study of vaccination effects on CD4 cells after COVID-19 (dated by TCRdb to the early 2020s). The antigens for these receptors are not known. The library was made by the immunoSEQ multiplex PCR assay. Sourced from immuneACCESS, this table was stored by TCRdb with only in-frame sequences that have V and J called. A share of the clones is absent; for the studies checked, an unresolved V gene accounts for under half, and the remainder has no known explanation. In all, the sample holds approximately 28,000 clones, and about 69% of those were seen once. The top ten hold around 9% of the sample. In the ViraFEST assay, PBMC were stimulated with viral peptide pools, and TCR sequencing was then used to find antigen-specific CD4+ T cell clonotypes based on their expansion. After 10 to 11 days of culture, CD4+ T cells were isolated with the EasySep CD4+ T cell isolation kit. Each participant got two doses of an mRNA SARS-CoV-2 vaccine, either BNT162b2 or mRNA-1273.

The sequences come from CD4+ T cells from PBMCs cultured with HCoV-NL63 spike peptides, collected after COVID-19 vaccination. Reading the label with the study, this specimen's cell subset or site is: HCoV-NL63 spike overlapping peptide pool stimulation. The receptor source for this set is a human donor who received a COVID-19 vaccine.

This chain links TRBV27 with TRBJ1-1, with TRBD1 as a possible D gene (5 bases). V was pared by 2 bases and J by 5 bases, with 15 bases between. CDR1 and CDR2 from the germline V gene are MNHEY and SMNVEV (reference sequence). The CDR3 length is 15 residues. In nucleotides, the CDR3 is TGTGCCAGCAGTTTAAGTTCGGGTGGGGCTACTGAAGCTTTCTTT. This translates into CASSLSSGGATEAFF.

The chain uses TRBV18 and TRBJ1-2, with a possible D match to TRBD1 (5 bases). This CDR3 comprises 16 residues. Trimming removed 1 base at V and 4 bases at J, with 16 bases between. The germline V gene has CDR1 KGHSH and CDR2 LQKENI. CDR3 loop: CASSPQTYRGGYGYTF. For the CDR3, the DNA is TGTGCCAGCTCACCACAGACATATCGGGGGGGCTATGGCTACACCTTC. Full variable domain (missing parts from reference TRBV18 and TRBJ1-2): NAGVMQNPRHLVRRRGQEARLRCSPMKGHSHVYWYRQLPEEGLKFMVYLQKENIIDESGMPKERFSAEFPKEGPSILRIQQVVRGDSAAYFCASSPQTYRGGYGYTFGSGTRLTVV.